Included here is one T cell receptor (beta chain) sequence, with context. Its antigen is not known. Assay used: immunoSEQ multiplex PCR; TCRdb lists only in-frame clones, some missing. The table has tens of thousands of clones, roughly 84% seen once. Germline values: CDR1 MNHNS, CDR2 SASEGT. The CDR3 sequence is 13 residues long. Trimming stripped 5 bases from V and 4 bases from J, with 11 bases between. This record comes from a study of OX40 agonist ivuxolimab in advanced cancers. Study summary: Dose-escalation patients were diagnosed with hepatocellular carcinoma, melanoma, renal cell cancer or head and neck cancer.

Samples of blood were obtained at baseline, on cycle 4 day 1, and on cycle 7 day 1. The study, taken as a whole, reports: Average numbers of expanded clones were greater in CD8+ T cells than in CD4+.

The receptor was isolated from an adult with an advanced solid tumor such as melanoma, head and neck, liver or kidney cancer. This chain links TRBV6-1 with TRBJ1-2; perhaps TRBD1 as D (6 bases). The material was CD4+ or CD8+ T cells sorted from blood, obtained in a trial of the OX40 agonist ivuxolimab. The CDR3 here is CASSPGQIYGYTF. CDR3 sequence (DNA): TGTGCCAGCAGTCCTGGACAGATCTATGGCTACACCTTC.